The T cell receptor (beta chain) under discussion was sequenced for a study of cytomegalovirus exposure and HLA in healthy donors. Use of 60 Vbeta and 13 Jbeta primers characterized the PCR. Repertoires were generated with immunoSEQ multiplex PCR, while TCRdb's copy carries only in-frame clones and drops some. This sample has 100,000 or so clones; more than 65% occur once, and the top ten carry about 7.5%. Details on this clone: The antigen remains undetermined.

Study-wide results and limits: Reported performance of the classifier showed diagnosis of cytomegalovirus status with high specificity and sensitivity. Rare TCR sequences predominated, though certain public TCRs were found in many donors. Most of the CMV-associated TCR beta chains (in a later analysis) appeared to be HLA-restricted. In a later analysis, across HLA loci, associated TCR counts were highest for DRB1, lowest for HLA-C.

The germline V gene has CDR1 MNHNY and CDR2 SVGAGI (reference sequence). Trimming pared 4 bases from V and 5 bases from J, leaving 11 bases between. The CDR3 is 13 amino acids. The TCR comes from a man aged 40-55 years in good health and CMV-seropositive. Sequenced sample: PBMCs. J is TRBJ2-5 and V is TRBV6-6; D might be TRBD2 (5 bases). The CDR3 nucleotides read TGTGCCAGCAGTTCTATGAGAGGGGAGACCCAGTACTTC. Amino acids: CASSSMRGETQYF.